This T cell receptor (beta chain) was captured by sequencing in a study of shared clonotypes between healthy human individuals. Overall study findings and caveats: Rarefaction gave evidence that sorted-subset sequencing remained incomplete despite large depth. How much donors shared clonotypes was expected to be affected by sequencing depth.

Remarks on this clone: The antigen remains unidentified.

The ends were cut back, 2 bases at V and 0 bases at J, with 11 bases in the middle. The germline V gene encodes CDR1 MDHEN and CDR2 SYDVKM. This CDR3 is 16 amino acids long. Each cell subset's genomic DNA was divided evenly among several immunoSEQ plates. Each sorted subset replicate got 200 ng genomic DNA, 30,000 or so genomes. The table came from immunoSEQ multiplex PCR; TCRdb's copy has only in-frame clones and leaves some out. The table lists about 2.4 million clones, more than 85% of them singletons. The sample consisted of naive CD4+ T cells from PBMCs. Indicated subset: CD45RA+ positively selected. The chain combines TRBV28 with TRBJ1-5; perhaps TRBD1 as D (5 bases). The source of this sequence is a man younger than 30 in good health. Some clones in this sample may be carry-over from other donors' samples. The DNA of the CDR3 is TGTGCCAGCAGTTTAAGTCAGGGCAATAGCAATCAGCCCCAGCATTTT. It yields the protein CASSLSQGNSNQPQHF.